This note documents a single T cell receptor (beta chain) sequence. Distinct nucleotide sequences in the sample also encode this CDR3. This sample is part of a study of blood T cell repertoires in COVID-19. The CDR3 totals 13 residues. Germline CDR1 and CDR2: SGDLS and YYNGEE. Trimming took off 2 bases at V and 4 bases at J, with 7 bases between the two ends. The data were produced by immunoSEQ multiplex PCR, yet TCRdb's version contains in-frame clones alone and is incomplete. The repertoire holds some 180,000 clones, with around 85% as singletons. In Seattle, patients joined the study during active infection and were tracked longitudinally.

Sequenced input: peripheral blood. The receptor's source is a woman of 80 years or more with COVID-19, enrolled during active disease. The genes are TRBV9 and TRBJ2-1, with a possible D match to TRBD1 (6 bases). CDR3 nucleotide sequence: TGTGCCAGCAGCGTGGACAGTTACAATGAGCAGTTCTTC. This codes for CASSVDSYNEQFF.